The rows below give T cell receptor beta chains drawn from one sample of a study of T cells in tumors after PD-1 blockade. TCRdb keeps only in-frame clones here, not all; method: immunoSEQ multiplex PCR. The sample lists about 47,000 clones, more than 70% seen once, with roughly 17% in the top ten. The sequencing here drew on PBMCs, taken before anti-PD-1 treatment. Receptor source: a human donor with basal cell carcinoma. Both conserved end residues are part of each CDR3. A D gene is named only where the DNA matches it firmly. Clone size is given for some rows only: seen once, a few or many times, or a class if the clone is expanded.

D	size	V	J	CDR3	DNA
NA	NA	TRBV6-5	TRBJ2-7	CASSYTGSSHEQYF	TGTGCCAGCAGTTACACAGGTTCCTCTCACGAGCAGTACTTC
NA	NA	TRBV5-1	TRBJ2-6	CASSTAYPGANVLTF	TGCGCCAGCAGCACAGCTTACCCTGGGGCCAACGTCCTGACTTTC
NA	NA	TRBV4-1	TRBJ1-2	CASSHIRRDHKHYGYTF	TGCGCCAGCAGCCATATTCGGAGGGACCACAAGCACTATGGCTACACCTTC
NA	NA	TRBV27	TRBJ1-2	CASSPLRGHGYTF	TGTGCCAGCAGTCCCCTCCGGGGGCATGGCTACACCTTC
TRBD1	NA	TRBV6-1	TRBJ2-7	CASSETGRYEQYF	TGTGCCAGCAGTGAGACAGGGAGATACGAGCAGTACTTC
NA	NA	TRBV28	TRBJ1-6	CASSFPQSSYNSPLHF	TGTGCCAGCAGTTTTCCCCAGAGCTCCTATAATTCACCCCTCCACTTT
NA	NA	TRBV11-2	TRBJ1-4	CASSFNRGYEKLFF	TGTGCCAGCAGCTTTAACCGCGGATATGAAAAACTGTTTTTT
TRBD1	NA	TRBV5-4	TRBJ1-2	CASSSTGIGGYTF	TGTGCCAGCAGTTCGACAGGGATTGGTGGCTACACCTTC
NA	NA	TRBV6-2/TRBV6-3	TRBJ2-7	CASSYLRTEANEQYF	TGTGCCAGCAGTTATCTAAGGACAGAGGCAAACGAGCAGTACTTC
NA	NA	TRBV4-1	TRBJ1-1	CASSQDRGTWGTAFF	TGCGCCAGCAGCCAAGATAGGGGGACTTGGGGGACGGCTTTCTTT
TRBD1	once	TRBV28	TRBJ1-6	CASSGQGLGNSPLHF	TGTGCCAGCAGTGGACAGGGTCTAGGAAATTCACCCCTCCACTTT
NA	NA	TRBV2	TRBJ1-2	CASSVRASGYTF	TGTGCCAGCAGTGTGAGGGCAAGTGGCTACACCTTC
TRBD2	few	TRBV5-4	TRBJ2-7	CASSPGGAGGRDEQYF	TGTGCCAGCAGCCCAGGGGGAGCGGGAGGAAGGGACGAGCAGTACTTC
NA	NA	TRBV18	TRBJ1-2	CASSNGRGEYGYTF	TGTGCCAGCTCGAACGGACGGGGAGAATATGGCTACACCTTC
TRBD1	NA	TRBV19	TRBJ2-7	CASSIATGGPYEQYF	TGTGCCAGTAGTATAGCAACAGGGGGACCATACGAGCAGTACTTC
NA	NA	TRBV12-3/TRBV12-4	TRBJ1-2	CASTHNQGGGYTF	TGTGCCAGCACCCATAACCAGGGTGGCGGCTACACCTTC
TRBD1	NA	TRBV7-2	TRBJ1-1	CASSSLTRTGNTEAFF	TGTGCCAGCAGCTCCCTTACACGGACAGGGAACACTGAAGCTTTCTTT